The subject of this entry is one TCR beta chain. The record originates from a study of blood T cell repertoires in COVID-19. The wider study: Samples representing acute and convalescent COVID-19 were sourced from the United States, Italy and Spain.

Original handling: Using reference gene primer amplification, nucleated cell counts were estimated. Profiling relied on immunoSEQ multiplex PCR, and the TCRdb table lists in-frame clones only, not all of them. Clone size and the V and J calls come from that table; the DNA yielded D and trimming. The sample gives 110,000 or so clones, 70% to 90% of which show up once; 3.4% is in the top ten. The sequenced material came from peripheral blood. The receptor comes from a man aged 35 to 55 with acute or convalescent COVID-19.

CDR3 in amino acids: CASSQDVLAGDEKLFF. CDR3 DNA: TGTGCCAGCAGCCAAGATGTGTTGGCAGGGGATGAAAAACTGTTTTTT. This chain joins TRBV4-2 and TRBJ1-4; possibly TRBD1 for D (6 bases). The CDR3 consists of 16 residues. Germline V CDR1 and CDR2: LGHNA, YNFKEQ. V shed 0 bases and J shed 6 bases, with 14 bases lying between them.